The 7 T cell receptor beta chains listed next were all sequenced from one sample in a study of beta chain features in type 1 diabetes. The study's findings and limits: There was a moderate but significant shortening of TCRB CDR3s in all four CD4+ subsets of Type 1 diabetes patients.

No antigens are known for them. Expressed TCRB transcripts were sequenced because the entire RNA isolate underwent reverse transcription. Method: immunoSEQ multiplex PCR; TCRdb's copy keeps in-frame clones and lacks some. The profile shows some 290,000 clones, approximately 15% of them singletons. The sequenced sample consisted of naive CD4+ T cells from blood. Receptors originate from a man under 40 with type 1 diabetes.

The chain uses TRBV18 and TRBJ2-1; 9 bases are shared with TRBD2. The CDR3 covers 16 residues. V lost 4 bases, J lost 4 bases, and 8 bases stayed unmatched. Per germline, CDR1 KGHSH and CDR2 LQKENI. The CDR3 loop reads CASSLYTSGRYNEQFF. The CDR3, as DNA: TGTGCCAGCTCACTTTACACTAGCGGGCGTTACAATGAGCAGTTCTTC.

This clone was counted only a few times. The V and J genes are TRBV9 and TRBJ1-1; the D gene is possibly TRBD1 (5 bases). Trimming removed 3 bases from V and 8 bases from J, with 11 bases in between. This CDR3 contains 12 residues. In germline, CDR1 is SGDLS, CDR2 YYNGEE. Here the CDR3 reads CASSAANREAFF. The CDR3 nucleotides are TGTGCCAGCAGCGCCGCGAACAGGGAAGCTTTCTTT.

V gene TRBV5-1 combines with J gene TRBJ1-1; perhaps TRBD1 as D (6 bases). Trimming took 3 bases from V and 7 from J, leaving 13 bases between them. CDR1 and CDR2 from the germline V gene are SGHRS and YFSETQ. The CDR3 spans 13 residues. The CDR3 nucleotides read TGCGCCAGCAGCTCTGAAGGACAGTTTGAAGCTTTCTTT. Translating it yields CASSSEGQFEAFF.

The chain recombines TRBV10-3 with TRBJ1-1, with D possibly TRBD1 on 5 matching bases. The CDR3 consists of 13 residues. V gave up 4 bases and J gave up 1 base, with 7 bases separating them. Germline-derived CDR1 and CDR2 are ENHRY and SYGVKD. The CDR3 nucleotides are TGTGCCATCAGTGTTGGGGCGAACACTGAAGCTTTCTTT. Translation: CAISVGANTEAFF.

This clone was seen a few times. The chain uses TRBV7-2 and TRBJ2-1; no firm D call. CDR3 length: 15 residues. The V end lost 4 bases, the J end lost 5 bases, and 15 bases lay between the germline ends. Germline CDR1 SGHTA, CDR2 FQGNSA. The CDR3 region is CASSSRWRRDNEQFF. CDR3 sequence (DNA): TGTGCCAGCAGCTCCCGCTGGCGCCGGGACAATGAGCAGTTCTTC.

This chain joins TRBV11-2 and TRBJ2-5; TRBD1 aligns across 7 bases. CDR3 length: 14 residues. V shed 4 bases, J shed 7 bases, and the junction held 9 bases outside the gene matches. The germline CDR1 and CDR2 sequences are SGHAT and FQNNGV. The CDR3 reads CASSSGGFLGTQYF. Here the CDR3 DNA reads TGTGCCAGCAGCTCAGGGGGTTTCTTGGGGACCCAGTACTTC.

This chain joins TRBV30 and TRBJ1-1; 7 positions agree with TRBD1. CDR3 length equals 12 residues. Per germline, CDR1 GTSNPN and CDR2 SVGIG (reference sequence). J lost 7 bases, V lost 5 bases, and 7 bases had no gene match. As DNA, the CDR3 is TGTGCCTGGTCACAGGGGTTTTATGAAGCTTTCTTT. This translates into CAWSQGFYEAFF.